This TCR beta chain derives from a study of tumor-infiltrating lymphocytes in primary liver carcinoma. Study in general: Recorded tumor stage was T1-T3 N0M0, with diameters of about 4.2 to 10 cm.

From approximately 450 ng total RNA, TCR beta cDNA was generated with a primer in the constant region. Three nested multiplex PCR rounds of slightly modified ARM-PCR generated TCR beta libraries. TCRdb independently ran MiXCR on the multiplex PCR reads; one entry per CDR3 protein. The sample has 40,000 to 60,000 distinct CDR3 sequences, about 68% seen once. Between roughly 20 and 31 mg of unsorted bulk tissue served as the source from which RNA and DNA were co-extracted. Those patients suffered from chronic HBV infection and were treatment-naive. A note on this clonotype: At one of its ends the junction is not consistent with the germline gene, which may arise from a read error.

Source material: liver tumor tissue from sampling region 3. Regarding subset: tumor region T3, left-lateral pole. The receptor comes from a man between 40 and 49 years old with primary liver carcinoma and hepatitis B virus infection.

CDR3 sequence: CSVVGGDYNEEFF. For the CDR3, the DNA is TGCAGCGTTGTTGGCGGGGACTACAATGAGGAGTTCTTC. The chain is built from TRBV29-1 and TRBJ2-1; TRBD2 aligns across 7 bases. The germline V gene has CDR1 SQVTM and CDR2 ANQGSEA. The CDR3 has 13 amino acids.